A selection of T cell receptor beta chains follows, all from one sample in a study of identical twins. TCRdb reprocessed the 5' RACE reads with MiXCR, giving one entry per CDR3 protein. The sample shows some 790,000 distinct CDR3 sequences, over 15% of them seen only once. These same data were also listed under a study on T cells expressing NK-cell markers.

Sequenced: PBMCs. The receptors come from a woman aged 18-29 years in good health. Each CDR3 is given with its conserved first and last residue. The D gene is left open where the match is weak. Size values are once, few and many counts, or a class for expanded clones, and some rows have none.

j_call clone_size v_call d_call cdr3_nt cdr3_aa
TRBJ2-3 - TRBV20-1 TRBD2 TGCAGTGCTAGGGAACCTAGCGGGAGTGGAGATACGCAGTATTTT CSAREPSGSGDTQYF
TRBJ2-3 - TRBV28 TRBD2 TGTGCCAGCAGTTTGGAAAGCGGGGTCCTCCGGGATACGCAGTATTTT CASSLESGVLRDTQYF
TRBJ2-3 - TRBV12-3/TRBV12-4 TRBD1 TGTGCCAGCAGGGGACCGGGACAGTCAGGAGATACGCAGTATTTT CASRGPGQSGDTQYF
TRBJ1-4 few TRBV5-1 TRBD1 TGCGCCAGCAGCGGCCCCGGGACAGGGAATGAAAAACTGTTTTTT CASSGPGTGNEKLFF
TRBJ2-3 few TRBV6-2/TRBV6-3 - TGTGCCAGCACCCACGAGGATCATCCCACAGATACGCAGTATTTT CASTHEDHPTDTQYF
TRBJ2-5 - TRBV2 - TGTGCCAGGACACAAGAGACCCAGTACTTC CARTQETQYF
TRBJ2-2 many TRBV5-1 - TGCGCCAGCAGCTCCCAGGGAACCGGGGAGCTGTTTTTT CASSSQGTGELFF
TRBJ2-1 - TRBV14 - TGTGCCAGCAGCCAAGACGCAGGACTCAACAATGAGCAGTTCTTC CASSQDAGLNNEQFF
TRBJ2-7 few TRBV21-1 - TGTGCCAGCAGCAAAGATGGGGCTAGCGGAACTTACGAGCAGTACTTC CASSKDGASGTYEQYF
TRBJ2-1 few TRBV6-2/TRBV6-3 - TGTGCCAGCAATTTAGGGTACAATGAGCAGTTCTTC CASNLGYNEQFF
TRBJ2-4 - TRBV5-1 TRBD1 TGCGCCAGCAGCTTTGGGACAGGGGGCAGCGGAAACATTCAGTACTTC CASSFGTGGSGNIQYF
TRBJ2-1 - TRBV5-6 TRBD2 TGTGCCAGCAGCTTGGCCGGGGGGGGCCCCCTGGTATTCTACAATGAGCAGTTCTTC CASSLAGGGPLVFYNEQFF
TRBJ1-1 few TRBV20-1 - TGCAGTGCTAGAGATGGGATTGATCCGAACACTGAAGCTTTCTTT CSARDGIDPNTEAFF
TRBJ2-5 few TRBV27 - TGTGCCAGCAGTCTCGGGGGGCCGGTCACCGAGACCCAGTACTTC CASSLGGPVTETQYF
TRBJ1-6 few TRBV12-3/TRBV12-4 - TGTGCCAGCAGCCTCGGGGAGGCGTCACCCCTCCACTTT CASSLGEASPLHF
TRBJ1-1 few TRBV5-1 - TGCGCCAGCAGCTCGAGGACAGACAACACTGAAGCTTTCTTT CASSSRTDNTEAFF
TRBJ2-7 few TRBV10-3 TRBD1 TGTGCCATCAGTGGGTCCTCGACAGGGGGCTACGAGCAGTACTTC CAISGSSTGGYEQYF
TRBJ1-1 once TRBV27 - TGTGCCAGCAGTAGGTGGAGTACCAACACTGAAGCTTTCTTT CASSRWSTNTEAFF
TRBJ1-6 - TRBV19 - TGTGCCAGTAGTATAGAGGGCTCTACACCCCTCCACTTT CASSIEGSTPLHF
TRBJ1-6 - TRBV15 - TGTGCCACCACCCGGGGCCTCGGAGCTTCACCCCTCCACTTT CATTRGLGASPLHF
TRBJ2-2 - TRBV12-3/TRBV12-4 - TGTGCCAGCAGTTTCCGACAGGCAAGCACCGGGGAGCTGTTTTTT CASSFRQASTGELFF
TRBJ2-2 - TRBV10-3 - TGTGCCATCAGGGACAAAGCAGGCGGGGAGCTGTTTTTT CAIRDKAGGELFF
TRBJ1-1 few TRBV20-1 - TGCAGTGCTAGAGTACAAAAGAACACTGAAGCTTTCTTT CSARVQKNTEAFF
TRBJ2-1 few TRBV12-3/TRBV12-4 - TGTGCCAGCAGCACGCTTGGAGGTCAGCACAATGAGCAGTTCTTC CASSTLGGQHNEQFF
TRBJ2-5 few TRBV20-1 TRBD2 TGCAGTCCCTGGACTAGCGGGACCCAAGAGACCCAGTACTTC CSPWTSGTQETQYF
TRBJ1-1 few TRBV3-1 - TGTGCCAGCAGCCACAAAAACAGGGCAGGTGAAGCTTTCTTT CASSHKNRAGEAFF
TRBJ2-7 many TRBV10-3 TRBD2 TGTGCCATCAGTGGGGGACTACCCGACTACGAGCAGTACTTC CAISGGLPDYEQYF
TRBJ2-1 - TRBV20-1 TRBD2 TGCAGTGCTAGAGCCAGCGGGGTGATCTCCTACAATGAGCAGTTCTTC CSARASGVISYNEQFF